Below, one T cell receptor beta chain is given with its context. This clonotype appeared many times. Its binding antigen is unknown. The input lacks base qualities; no much larger clone sits a single base away. This entry belongs to a study of CD8+CD57+ T cells in acquired aplastic anemia (dated by TCRdb to about 2018). Looking at the study overall: A mean of around 3.2 ug of DNA, ranging from about 0.2 to 27.4 ug, was extracted from sorted CD4+ and CD8+ cells. An average of roughly 10 million reads for CD4+ cells and 11 million to 13 million reads for CD8+ cells was obtained from healthy donor samples.

Genomic DNA was used as template for profiling of TCR beta VDJ combinations and CDR3 sequences. An Illumina HiSeq 2000 was used for TCR repertoire sequencing. As for the authors' bioinformatics: TRBV/TRBJ rearrangement plots, CDR3 size and DJ length profiles, and Simpson's diversity index were used to assess repertoires. The most abundant DNA sequence in the deep sequencing data was defined as the immunodominant clone. CDR3 amino acid sequences were checked for sharing across subjects and were also compared against the VDJdb database and published repertoires. Using fastp at Q25 and MiXCR, TCRdb reprocessed the public reads and kept productive beta chains. Each CDR3 protein gets just one entry, which takes the most common genes and DNA from the rows behind it. TCRdb, not the original authors, processed these V and J calls. The table for this sample lists about 110,000 distinct CDR3 sequences; 51% of them were counted only once. The ten largest clones capture around 32% of the sample.

CDR1 and CDR2 (MNHNY, SVGAGI) derive from the germline V gene (reference sequence). The CDR3, from cysteine to phenylalanine, totals 13 residues. Just the 39-base CDR3 DNA is kept, in frame starting at base 1. A distance of 9 bases separates the germline ends of V and J, which lose 7 bases and 0 bases respectively. In this study, sorted CD4+ and CD8+ T cells from the blood of healthy subjects and of severe aplastic anemia patients had their TCR repertoires deep-sequenced. Ficoll-Paque density gradient centrifugation was used to isolate peripheral blood mononuclear cells. Before DNA was extracted, CD4+ and CD8+ T cells were sorted using either FACS or magnetic beads. General findings and caveats noted by the study authors: Some 30 CD8+ CDR3 sequences were shared between patients and controls but appeared highly expressed in patients and within their immunodominant clones. No significant difference in CD8+ Simpson's diversity was found between patients and healthy controls (P=0.060).

The sequenced sample consisted of sorted CD4+, CD8+, or CD8+CD57+ T cells (not recorded which) from PBMCs. The clonotype comes from a human donor in good health, serving as a control. The sequence links TRBV6-6 to TRBJ1-1, with no confident D gene call. The CDR3 reads as follows: CASTQLMNTEAFF. The bases are TGTGCCAGCACCCAGCTCATGAACACTGAAGCTTTCTTT.